This T cell receptor beta chain was found in a study of blood T cells in healthy people across ages. Together with a sample-barcoded 5' primer, a J-beta primer mix was included in a second PCR lasting 7 to 11 cycles. TCRdb re-analysed the 5' RACE reads in MiXCR, keeping a single row per CDR3 protein. The sample contains about 1,500,000 distinct CDR3 sequences, about 43% of which appear only once. This clonotype appeared once. Investigators took roughly 10 milliliters of peripheral blood from every donor. Total RNA was extracted at no less than 6 micrograms per sample. The germline gives CDR1 SGHTA, CDR2 FQGNSA. V gave up 7 bases and J gave up 4 bases, with 12 bases separating them. The CDR3 has 13 amino acids.

The V and J genes are TRBV7-2 and TRBJ2-3; unclear D gene. This clonotype originated in a woman aged 18-30 years in good health. Sequenced material: blood. Here the CDR3 DNA reads TGTGCCAGCACCACATCCCCCCCAGATACGCAGTATTTT. It is translated as CASTTSPPDTQYF.